Each of the 22 T cell receptor beta chains below was sequenced from the same sample in a study of cytomegalovirus exposure and HLA in healthy donors. Primers: 60 Vbeta forward and 13 Jbeta reverse. Sequenced by immunoSEQ multiplex PCR; TCRdb stores in-frame clones only, minus some. The sample shows 100,000 to 150,000 clones, about 74% of them seen only once. The sequenced sample was PBMCs. The receptors here all came from a middle-aged man in good health and CMV-seropositive.

J is TRBJ2-3 and V is TRBV27; the match to TRBD1 covers 11 bases. The CDR3 is 14 amino acids. Germline V gene data show CDR1 as MNHEY and CDR2 as SMNVEV (reference sequence). The V and J ends lost 6 bases and 6 bases, in that order; junction bases with no gene match: 5. CDR3 bases: TGTGCCAGCAGCTGGGACAGGGGGGTCGATACGCAGTATTTT. It specifies CASSWDRGVDTQYF.

V usage is TRBV28 and J usage is TRBJ1-5, with a possible D match to TRBD1 (6 bases). V was cut by 5 bases and J by 7 bases, with 15 bases left in between. Germline V CDR1 and CDR2: MDHEN, SYDVKM. The CDR3 is made up of 14 amino acids. The CDR3 sequence is CASSGGGPGQPQHF. In DNA, the CDR3 is TGTGCCAGCAGTGGGGGGGGGCCAGGGCAGCCCCAGCATTTT. The full variable domain, rest sourced from reference TRBV28 and TRBJ1-5, is DVKVTQSSRYLVKRTGEKVFLECVQDMDHENMFWYRQDPGLGLRLIYFSYDVKMKEKGDIPEGYSVSREKKERFSLILESASTNQTSMYLCASSGGGPGQPQHFGDGTRLSIL.

V gene TRBV5-5 combines with J gene TRBJ2-7; maybe TRBD1 (6 bases). Deletions cut 4 bases from V and 0 bases from J, with 17 bases between. This CDR3 is built from 16 residues. In germline, CDR1 is SGHKS, CDR2 YYEKEE (reference sequence). The CDR3: CASSTTGTLLSYEQYF. The CDR3, as DNA: TGTGCCAGCAGCACAACCGGGACATTACTCTCCTACGAGCAGTACTTC.

J is TRBJ2-7 and V is TRBV6-1; 7 nucleotides agree with TRBD1. Losses at the gene ends were 2 bases for V and 0 bases for J; bases not matched to a gene: 7. This CDR3 has 16 amino acids. Germline assignment: CDR1 MNHNS and CDR2 SASEGT. CDR3 sequence: CASSENPQGVSYEQYF. The CDR3 bases are TGTGCCAGCAGTGAAAATCCCCAGGGGGTCTCCTACGAGCAGTACTTC.

This sequence joins TRBV11-2 and TRBJ2-1, with 9 bases identical to TRBD2. The germline V gene has CDR1 SGHAT and CDR2 FQNNGV. V trimming: 6 bases; J trimming: 0 bases; junction bases outside the gene matches: 6. This CDR3 spans 16 amino acids. The CDR3 coding sequence is TGTGCCAGCAGGCTAGCGGGACGCCACTCCTACAATGAGCAGTTCTTC. Amino acids: CASRLAGRHSYNEQFF. The entire variable domain, with the rest obtained from reference TRBV11-2 and TRBJ2-1, is as follows: EAGVAQSPRYKIIEKRQSVAFWCNPISGHATLYWYQQILGQGPKLLIQFQNNGVVDDSQLPKDRFSAERLKGVDSTLKIQPAKLEDSAVYLCASRLAGRHSYNEQFFGPGTRLTVL.

This clone was seen a few times. The chain joins TRBV5-4 to TRBJ2-7; tentatively, D is TRBD2 (6 bases). Germline values: CDR1 SGHNT, CDR2 YYREEE (reference sequence). This CDR3 spans 12 amino acids. Trimming removed 4 bases from V and 4 bases from J, with 9 bases in between. The chain's CDR3 is CASSLEGYEQYF. CDR3 DNA sequence: TGTGCCAGCAGCCTGGAGGGGTACGAGCAGTACTTC.

This chain links TRBV15 with TRBJ2-7; 12 nucleotides align to TRBD2. The CDR3 loop spans 15 amino acids. V was clipped by 5 bases and J by 5 bases; unmatched bases: 7. In germline, CDR1 is LNHNV, CDR2 YYDKDF (reference sequence). CDR3 protein: CATSEFRLAGDEQYF. CDR3 DNA sequence: TGTGCCACCAGCGAATTTCGACTAGCGGGAGACGAGCAGTACTTC.

The J gene is TRBJ1-1, the V gene TRBV28; possible D gene TRBD1, 6 bases. The germline V gene has CDR1 MDHEN and CDR2 SYDVKM. The CDR3 runs to 12 residues. The V and J ends lost 5 bases and 4 bases respectively, with 8 bases between them. The CDR3 spells CASSTGPTEAFF. In DNA form, the CDR3 reads TGTGCCAGCAGTACAGGGCCCACTGAAGCTTTCTTT.

The genes are TRBV18 and TRBJ1-1, with D possibly TRBD1 on 6 matching bases. With 0 bases removed from V and 1 base from J, the gap between germline ends came to 12 bases. The CDR3 consists of 16 residues. Germline V lookup: CDR1 KGHSH, CDR2 LQKENI. The CDR3 DNA reads TGTGCCAGCTCACCACCGTCCAGGGGCAGGAACACTGAAGCTTTCTTT. Translation: CASSPPSRGRNTEAFF.

CDR3 in DNA: TGTGCCAGTAGTATTAGGGACAGGGCGAATCAGCCCCAGCATTTT. The encoded protein is CASSIRDRANQPQHF. This chain links TRBV19 with TRBJ1-5; 9 nucleotides align to TRBD1. Germline-derived CDR1 and CDR2 are LNHDA and SQIVND (reference sequence). J was trimmed by 4 bases and V by 3 bases; bases with no gene match: 4. The CDR3 contains 15 residues.

V usage is TRBV27 and J usage is TRBJ2-1, with a possible D match to TRBD1 (6 bases). Germline CDR1 MNHEY, CDR2 SMNVEV (reference sequence). With 2 bases removed from V and 3 bases from J, the gap between germline ends came to 14 bases. The CDR3 consists of 16 residues. The CDR3 DNA sequence: TGTGCCAGCAGTTTAGGACAGCTACACCTCTACAATGAGCAGTTCTTC. Translated, it gives CASSLGQLHLYNEQFF.

In its sample, this clone was seen once. V is TRBV5-1 and J is TRBJ2-5, with a possible D match to TRBD1 (6 bases). Gene TRBJ2-7 matches the end of the DNA better, so the J call may be wrong. Germline CDR1 is SGHRS and CDR2 is YFSETQ. There are 15 residues in the CDR3. CDR3 in amino acids: CASSPDRLISYEQYF. The CDR3 coding sequence is TGCGCCAGCAGCCCTGACAGGTTGATCTCCTACGAGCAGTACTTC.

V usage is TRBV27 and J usage is TRBJ1-1, with 8 bases lining up with TRBD1. CDR1 is MNHEY and CDR2 is SMNVEV in the germline V gene (reference sequence). The V segment lost 3 bases and the J segment 4 bases; nucleotides outside the gene matches: 4. This CDR3 spans 14 amino acids. The CDR3 DNA reads as TGTGCCAGCAGTTTTGACAGGGGAGGCACTGAAGCTTTCTTT. Its protein is CASSFDRGGTEAFF.

This sequence joins TRBV14 and TRBJ2-3; D is unclear. Deletions cut 3 bases from V and 0 bases from J, with 13 bases between. The V gene's germline CDR1 is SGHDN and CDR2 FVKESK. The CDR3 runs to 16 residues. The DNA for the CDR3 is TGTGCCAGCAGCCATCGGTCGGAGATCAGCACAGATACGCAGTATTTT. It specifies CASSHRSEISTDTQYF.

This chain links TRBV5-8 with TRBJ1-4, with D unclear. V lost 0 bases, J lost 3 bases, and 9 bases lay in between. Germline V gene sequence: CDR1 SGHTS, CDR2 YDEGEE. CDR3 size: 15 residues. The CDR3 here is CASSLGDFANEKLFF. The CDR3 DNA reads TGTGCCAGCAGCTTGGGAGATTTTGCTAATGAAAAACTGTTTTTT.

The chain joins TRBV29-1 to TRBJ2-1; perhaps TRBD1 as D (6 bases). The germline V gene encodes CDR1 SQVTM and CDR2 ANQGSEA. V gave up 1 base and J gave up 0 bases, with 13 bases separating them. There are 16 residues in the CDR3. CDR3 loop: CSVEGGRQFSYNEQFF. DNA of the CDR3: TGCAGCGTTGAAGGGGGGCGGCAATTCTCCTACAATGAGCAGTTCTTC.

The chain links TRBV11-2 to TRBJ2-5; no reliable D call. The CDR3 is 12 amino acids. V was clipped by 5 bases and J by 3 bases, with 7 bases between them. Germline assignment: CDR1 SGHAT and CDR2 FQNNGV. This CDR3 is CASSPQEETQYF. The CDR3 nucleotides are TGTGCCAGCAGCCCCCAGGAAGAGACCCAGTACTTC.

V usage is TRBV25-1 and J usage is TRBJ1-1; 8 bases line up with TRBD1. V lost 3 bases to trimming and J lost 1 base; unmatched junction nucleotides: 4. This CDR3 has 15 amino acids. Germline V gives CDR1 MGHDK, CDR2 SYGVNS. CDR3 residues: CASSDPGQGNTEAFF. In nucleotides, the CDR3 is TGTGCCAGCAGTGACCCAGGACAGGGGAACACTGAAGCTTTCTTT.

The chain combines TRBV28 with TRBJ1-2; TRBD1 aligns across 8 bases. V dropped 6 bases and J dropped 4; count of bases not matched to a gene: 10. This CDR3 region has 15 residues. Germline lookup yields CDR1 MDHEN and CDR2 SYDVKM. CDR3 DNA sequence: TGTGCCAGCAGACAGGGGGGCGAGTGGACCTATGGCTACACCTTC. Its translation is CASRQGGEWTYGYTF.

The chain recombines TRBV9 with TRBJ2-1; possible D gene TRBD1, 7 bases. V lost 0 bases to trimming and J lost 4 bases, with 11 bases between them. The CDR3 totals 15 residues. Germline CDR1 and CDR2: SGDLS and YYNGEE. CDR3 nucleotide sequence: TGTGCCAGCAGCGTAGCGGGGGACAGATACAATGAGCAGTTCTTC. Protein product: CASSVAGDRYNEQFF.

The chain links TRBV28 to TRBJ1-1; 8 bases are shared with TRBD1. V lost 5 bases to trimming and J lost 0 bases; unmatched junction nucleotides: 5. Germline values: CDR1 MDHEN, CDR2 SYDVKM. This CDR3 contains 15 residues. The CDR3 protein is CASSPSTGVNTEAFF. For the CDR3, the DNA is TGTGCCAGCAGTCCCTCGACAGGGGTGAACACTGAAGCTTTCTTT.

V is TRBV7-9 and J is TRBJ2-7; D is unresolved. Germline CDR1 SEHNR, CDR2 FQNEAQ (reference sequence). Trimming cost V 1 base and J 4 bases, with 5 bases left between them. The CDR3 contains 12 residues. The CDR3 spells CASSLDQYEQYF. CDR3 bases: TGTGCCAGCAGCTTAGATCAGTACGAGCAGTACTTC. Full variable domain (outside the CDR3, taken from reference TRBV7-9 and TRBJ2-7): DTGVSQNPRHKITKRGQNVTFRCDPISEHNRLYWYRQTLGQGPEFLTYFQNEAQLEKSRLLSDRFSAERPKGSFSTLEIQRTEQGDSAMYLCASSLDQYEQYFGPGTRLTVT.